This T cell receptor (beta chain) emerged from a study of OX40 agonist ivuxolimab in advanced cancers. As to this clone: Its target is unknown.

With autoimmune disease history or systemic immunosuppression, patients were excluded. Drawing of blood for sampling happened at baseline, at cycle 4 day 1, and at cycle 7 day 1. Assay used: immunoSEQ multiplex PCR; TCRdb lists only in-frame clones, some missing. The profile shows 40,000 to 60,000 clones, 85% to 90% of them singletons. The V and J ends lost 5 bases and 0 bases, in that order; junction bases with no gene match: 6. From germline, CDR1 is MDHEN and CDR2 SYDVKM. There are 15 residues in the CDR3. Overall study findings and caveats: Averaged across samples, CD8+ T cells carried more expanded clones than CD4+ did.

The sample was CD4+ or CD8+ T cells sorted from blood, taken in a trial of the OX40 agonist ivuxolimab. This TCR was sampled from an adult with an advanced solid tumor such as melanoma, head and neck, liver or kidney cancer. The chain joins TRBV28 to TRBJ2-7; 8 bases agree with TRBD1. CDR3 protein: CASSHNRGDSYEQYF. CDR3 DNA: TGTGCCAGCAGTCACAACAGGGGGGACTCCTACGAGCAGTACTTC.